The clone carrying this TCR beta chain was seen a few times. Its matching antigen is unknown. The data stem from a study of CD8+CD57+ T cells in acquired aplastic anemia. Study-wide context: Read counts for CD4+ cells (from healthy donors) averaged roughly 11 million. Study-level points and caveats: The study found no significant CD8+ Simpson's diversity difference between patients and controls.

The study profiled TCR beta VDJ and CDR3 using genomic DNA as template. TCRdb passed the reads through MiXCR, listing each CDR3 protein once. The sample consists of about 160,000 distinct CDR3 sequences, approximately 43% of them appearing once. This receptor was obtained from a human donor in good health. The source material was sorted CD4+, CD8+, or CD8+CD57+ T cells (not recorded which) from PBMCs.

In nucleotides, the CDR3 is TGTGCCAGCAGCTCAGTGGGGGGGCGTAATTCACCCCTCCACTTT. Encoded protein: CASSSVGGRNSPLHF. This chain uses TRBV5-6 with TRBJ1-6; tentative D call: TRBD1 (6 bases). From germline, CDR1 is SGHDT and CDR2 YYEEEE. The CDR3 has 15 residues. V lost 3 bases and J lost 6, with 13 bases in between.